These 22 T cell receptor beta chains originate from one sample sequenced in a study of blood T cell repertoires in COVID-19. Assay: immunoSEQ multiplex PCR; the TCRdb copy retains only in-frame clones and omits some. The sample lists roughly 360,000 clones, roughly 80% occurring once. The sample consisted of peripheral blood. The receptors stem from a human donor with acute or convalescent COVID-19. The donor label of this sample is uncertain.

This clone has a single count. The gene calls are TRBV16 and TRBJ2-7; TRBD1 might be the D (6 bases). In germline, CDR1 is KGHSY, CDR2 FQNENV. This CDR3 spans 16 amino acids. V was trimmed by 3 bases and J by 5 bases, leaving 20 bases between them. The CDR3 spells CASSQRGGGVTHEQYF. The CDR3 DNA reads TGTGCCAGCAGCCAGAGAGGGGGTGGGGTCACCCACGAGCAGTACTTC.

As to this clone: This sample includes further DNA sequences coding for the same CDR3. This chain uses TRBV7-2 with TRBJ1-2; 7 nucleotides align to TRBD1. Germline values: CDR1 SGHTA, CDR2 FQGNSA. The CDR3 runs 15 residues. V gave up 5 bases and J gave up 0 bases; unmatched junction bases: 6. CDR3 in DNA: TGTGCCAGCAGCCCTGGGACAGCAACTAACTATGGCTACACCTTC. This codes for CASSPGTATNYGYTF.

V gene TRBV30 combines with J gene TRBJ2-1; D unclear. Germline CDR1 is GTSNPN and CDR2 is SVGIG (reference sequence). Trimming took off 5 bases at V and 1 base at J, with 12 bases between the two ends. CDR3 length: 14 residues. The DNA of the CDR3 is TGTGCCTGGGGACCTTTTGAGTCCTACAATGAGCAGTTCTTC. This sequence encodes CAWGPFESYNEQFF.

V gene TRBV20-1 combines with J gene TRBJ2-3; possible D gene TRBD1, 5 bases. The length of the CDR3 is 14 residues. Trimming removed 3 bases at V and 6 bases at J, with 16 bases between. The germline V gene encodes CDR1 DFQATT and CDR2 SNEGSKA (reference sequence). DNA of the CDR3: TGCAGTGCTAGTTTGGTGGGCAGGGTGGATACGCAGTATTTT. The encoded protein is CSASLVGRVDTQYF.

V usage is TRBV2 and J usage is TRBJ2-1; 12 bases match TRBD2. Germline CDR1 reads SNHLY; CDR2 reads FYNNEI. The V gene end was trimmed by 5 bases and the J gene end by 6 bases; junction bases not matched to a gene: 5. The CDR3 runs 15 residues. The CDR3 DNA sequence: TGTGCCAGCAGTTACCTAGCGGGGGGGATCAATGAGCAGTTCTTC. As protein: CASSYLAGGINEQFF. Complete variable domain (other parts from reference TRBV2 and TRBJ2-1): EPEVTQTPSHQVTQMGQEVILRCVPISNHLYFYWYRQILGQKVEFLVSFYNNEISEKSEIFDDQFSVERPDGSNFTLKIRSTKLEDSAMYFCASSYLAGGINEQFFGPGTRLTVL.

The rearrangement links TRBV30 to TRBJ1-1; 8 nucleotides line up with TRBD1. The V gene end was trimmed by 2 bases and the J gene end by 4 bases; junction bases not matched to a gene: 6. CDR3 size: 14 residues. Germline V gene data show CDR1 as GTSNPN and CDR2 as SVGIG (reference sequence). CDR3 region: CAWSSRQGLTEAFF. The CDR3 DNA is TGTGCCTGGAGTAGCAGACAGGGGCTCACTGAAGCTTTCTTT.

With regard to this clone: Other DNA variants within this sample encode the same CDR3. The chain links TRBV19 to TRBJ2-3, with TRBD1 matching 9 bases. The V gene's germline CDR1 is LNHDA and CDR2 SQIVND (reference sequence). The CDR3 loop spans 14 amino acids. The ends lost 6 bases at V and 1 base at J; junction bases unmatched: 2. CDR3 loop: CASRRTGGTDTQYF. The DNA of the CDR3 is TGTGCCAGTAGGCGGACAGGGGGCACAGATACGCAGTATTTT.

For the CDR3, the DNA is TGTGCCAGCAGCTCGACTAGCGGGGGGGCGGAGACCCAGTACTTC. Translating it yields CASSSTSGGAETQYF. The J gene is TRBJ2-5, the V gene TRBV27; 14 bases align to TRBD2. V shed 6 bases, J shed 5 bases, and the junction held 5 bases outside the gene matches. The CDR3 spans 15 residues. Germline CDR1 and CDR2: MNHEY and SMNVEV (reference sequence).

This chain links TRBV2 with TRBJ1-2; 10 positions match TRBD1. Trimming at V came to 7 bases and at J to 8 bases, leaving 10 bases not matched to a gene. CDR1 SNHLY and CDR2 FYNNEI come from the germline V gene. This CDR3 is built from 14 residues. The CDR3 is CASTRAGTGAGYTF. For the CDR3, the DNA is TGTGCCAGCACCAGAGCCGGGACAGGGGCCGGCTACACCTTC.

In its sample, this clone was seen a few times. The chain joins TRBV18 to TRBJ2-1, with TRBD2 matching over 10 bases. This CDR3 region has 16 residues. Germline loops: CDR1 KGHSH, CDR2 LQKENI. After removal of 3 bases from V and 4 bases from J, the junction contained 6 bases not matched to a gene. The CDR3 DNA sequence: TGTGCCAGCTCACCGCTAGCGGGAGTTTCTTACAATGAGCAGTTCTTC. This gives the protein CASSPLAGVSYNEQFF.

The chain couples TRBV6-5 to TRBJ1-1, with D possibly TRBD1 on 6 matching bases. CDR1 is MNHEY and CDR2 is SVGAGI in the germline V gene. V was cut by 6 bases and J by 6 bases, with 8 bases left in between. This CDR3 is 11 amino acids long. The CDR3 reads CASRGGPEAFF. DNA for the CDR3: TGTGCCAGCAGGGGGGGGCCTGAAGCTTTCTTT.

V is TRBV2 and J is TRBJ2-7; tentatively, D is TRBD1 (5 bases). This CDR3 region has 14 residues. Trimming took off 7 bases at V and 3 bases at J, with 16 bases between the two ends. Germline assignment: CDR1 SNHLY and CDR2 FYNNEI. In DNA, the CDR3 is TGTGCCAGCAATCCGGGCAGGGTGAACTACGAGCAGTACTTC. Encoded protein: CASNPGRVNYEQYF.

The chain joins TRBV28 to TRBJ2-5; D gene unclear. CDR1 is MDHEN and CDR2 is SYDVKM in the germline V gene. V lost 5 bases, J lost 0 bases, and 13 bases lay in between. CDR3 length: 15 residues. The CDR3 protein is CASSPLGRYQETQYF. CDR3 nucleotide sequence: TGTGCCAGCAGTCCTCTCGGCAGGTACCAAGAGACCCAGTACTTC.

The J gene is TRBJ2-1, the V gene TRBV12-3 or TRBV12-4; D gene ambiguous. With 6 bases removed from V and 9 bases from J, the gap between germline ends came to 12 bases. The CDR3 spans 12 residues. This CDR3 reads CASSPLFSEQFF. For the CDR3, the DNA is TGTGCCAGCAGCCCTCTTTTCAGTGAGCAGTTCTTC.

This clone has more than one count but fewer than ten. This chain links TRBV9 with TRBJ1-1; D might be TRBD1 (5 bases). The germline V and J ends were trimmed by 2 bases and 8 bases, with 7 bases remaining between them. This CDR3 has 11 amino acids. The germline V gene encodes CDR1 SGDLS and CDR2 YYNGEE. CDR3 nucleotides: TGTGCCAGCAGCGTGGGGCCCGAAGCTTTCTTT. Amino acids: CASSVGPEAFF.

In this sample, this clone turned up once. The chain links TRBV6-1 to TRBJ1-2, with 8 bases that match TRBD1. The ends lost 0 bases at V and 2 bases at J; junction bases unmatched: 8. The length of the CDR3 is 17 residues. Per germline, CDR1 MNHNS and CDR2 SASEGT. The CDR3 region is CASSEAPGNRGNYGYTF. The CDR3 DNA reads as TGTGCCAGCAGTGAAGCGCCGGGTAACAGGGGGAACTATGGCTACACCTTC.

The rearrangement joins TRBV5-8 to TRBJ2-2; possibly TRBD2 for D (6 bases). V was cut by 0 bases and J by 3 bases, with 12 bases left in between. The CDR3 is 16 residues long. Looked up from germline, CDR1 is SGHTS and CDR2 is YDEGEE. CDR3 coding DNA: TGTGCCAGCAGCTTGGAGTCTGGGACTTACACCGGGGAGCTGTTTTTT. Translation gives CASSLESGTYTGELFF.

The V call is TRBV28, the J call TRBJ1-2, with a tentative D call TRBD1 (5 bases). The CDR3 is 12 amino acids. Deletions cut 2 bases from V and 8 bases from J, with 9 bases between. CDR1 and CDR2 from the germline V gene are MDHEN and SYDVKM. CDR3 in DNA: TGTGCCAGCAGTTTAGGGGCTAGGGGCTACACCTTC. It encodes CASSLGARGYTF.

The chain is built from TRBV6-5 and TRBJ2-7; D gene unclear. The germline V gene encodes CDR1 MNHEY and CDR2 SVGAGI. CDR3 length equals 12 residues. The V gene lost 4 bases and the J gene lost 12 bases, with 16 bases spanning the gap. DNA of the CDR3: TGTGCCAGCAGTTCTAGGCCTCCTCATGGGTACTTC. Its protein is CASSSRPPHGYF.

The chain's CDR3 is CASSPTTGRYTEAFF. The CDR3 coding sequence is TGTGCCAGCTCACCAACCACAGGTCGATACACTGAAGCTTTCTTT. The rearrangement uses TRBV18 and TRBJ1-1; a possible D gene is TRBD1 (5 bases). Germline V gene lookup returns CDR1 KGHSH and CDR2 LQKENI. Trimming took 2 bases from V and 3 from J, leaving 13 bases between them. CDR3 size: 15 residues.

Written as DNA, the CDR3 is TGTGCCAGCAGCTTAGCCGTTACTATTGAGCAGTTCTTC. Translating gives CASSLAVTIEQFF. The J gene is TRBJ2-1, the V gene TRBV7-8; D not resolved. V was pared by 0 bases and J by 9 bases, with 9 bases between. This CDR3 is built from 13 residues. Looked up from germline, CDR1 is SGHVS and CDR2 is FQNEAQ.

The rearrangement uses TRBV18 and TRBJ1-1; D not certain. The V end was cut by 3 bases, the J end by 3 bases, with 11 bases between. This CDR3 spans 14 amino acids. Germline V gene data show CDR1 as KGHSH and CDR2 as LQKENI. This CDR3 reads CASSPAIRDTEAFF. The CDR3 region has the DNA TGTGCCAGCTCACCCGCGATACGGGACACTGAAGCTTTCTTT.